This is a list of T cell receptor beta chains from one sample in a study of early T cells in non-severe SARS-CoV-2 infection. TCRdb re-called the 5' RACE reads through MiXCR, storing one row per CDR3 protein. The data contain 70,000 to 85,000 distinct CDR3 sequences, 10% to 15% of them singletons. The sequenced sample was whole blood, obtained at baseline. The receptors come from an adult who was a healthcare worker with PCR-confirmed SARS-CoV-2 infection or an uninfected control (not recorded which). The donor label of this sample is uncertain. Both conserved end residues are part of each CDR3. D genes are given only for firm matches. The size field is filled for only some rows; it gives once, few, many or a size class.

j_gene,v_gene,abundance,d_gene,CDR3nt,CDR3aa
TRBJ1-1,TRBV19,once,.,TGTGCCAGTAGTAATGATTTCGTGAACACTGAAGCTTTCTTT,CASSNDFVNTEAFF
TRBJ2-3,TRBV7-3,.,TRBD2,TGTGCCAGCAGCGAGGGAGGGGCGCAGTATTTT,CASSEGGAQYF
TRBJ2-1,TRBV7-3,few,TRBD2,TGTGCCATCGAGCGGGACCTGGCGTACAATGAGCAGTTCTTC,CAIERDLAYNEQFF
TRBJ1-1,TRBV19,.,.,TGTGCCAGTAGTTGGACAAGCGGGGGCACTGAAGCTTTCTTT,CASSWTSGGTEAFF
TRBJ2-7,TRBV7-8,.,TRBD2,TGTGCCAGCAGCTTGGGCCGGGACTACTCCTACGAGCAGTACTTC,CASSLGRDYSYEQYF
TRBJ2-7,TRBV15,few,.,TGTGCCACCAGCAGAGATCGGGGCAAATCCTACGAGCAGTACTTC,CATSRDRGKSYEQYF
TRBJ1-3,TRBV7-8,.,.,TGTGCCAGCAGCTTAGTCGCCAACTCTGGAAACACCATATATTTT,CASSLVANSGNTIYF
TRBJ2-1,TRBV5-1,many,.,TGCGCCAGCACCGGTCGTGGAGGGGCCTCTACAAATGAGCAGTTCTTC,CASTGRGGASTNEQFF
TRBJ2-1,TRBV11-2,few,TRBD2,TGTGCCAGCAGCTTAGGAAGCGGGGAGTACAATGAGCAGTTCTTC,CASSLGSGEYNEQFF
TRBJ2-2,TRBV12-3/TRBV12-4,.,.,TGTGCCAGCAGTCCGCGACAGAACGGGGAGCTGTTTTTT,CASSPRQNGELFF
TRBJ2-2,TRBV3-1,.,.,TGTGCCAGCAGCCGCGCGATCGGGGAGCTGTTTTTT,CASSRAIGELFF
TRBJ2-2,TRBV7-2,.,TRBD2,TGTGCCAGCAGCCTTAGAAGGAGCGGGATGTCCTTCGGGGAGCTGTTTTTT,CASSLRRSGMSFGELFF
TRBJ2-1,TRBV20-1,.,TRBD2,TGCAGTGCTTGGACTAGCAGAGGATCTTACAATGAGCAGTTCTTC,CSAWTSRGSYNEQFF
TRBJ2-2,TRBV6-6,.,.,TGTGCCAGCAGGCAGGGGAACACCGGGGAGCTGTTTTTT,CASRQGNTGELFF
TRBJ1-4,TRBV4-2,many,.,TGTGCCAGCAGCCGGCTCGGGGATAATGAAAAACTGTTTTTT,CASSRLGDNEKLFF
TRBJ2-3,TRBV2,.,TRBD1,TGTGCCAGCAGGGACAGGGCGGATACGCAGTATTTT,CASRDRADTQYF
TRBJ2-5,TRBV14,many,.,TGTGCCAGCAGCTGGACCACGGGGGAGACCCAGTACTTC,CASSWTTGETQYF
TRBJ2-3,TRBV6-5,many,TRBD1,TGTGCCAGCAGTTTAACAGGGGGCGCAGATACGCAGTATTTT,CASSLTGGADTQYF
TRBJ2-5,TRBV21-1,.,.,TGTGCCAGCAGCACCCGGACTACGGAGGGGGAGACCCAGTACTTC,CASSTRTTEGETQYF
TRBJ2-3,TRBV20-1,few,TRBD1,TGCAGTGCGATTACAGGGGGCGCAGGCACAGATACGCAGTATTTT,CSAITGGAGTDTQYF
TRBJ2-2,TRBV12-3/TRBV12-4,.,.,TGTGCCAGCAGTTTATTGTTGGGAGTCCGAGGGGAGCTGTTTTTT,CASSLLLGVRGELFF
TRBJ1-6,TRBV5-4,few,TRBD1,TGTGCCAGCAGCTGGACAGGGGGTTCCTATAATTCACCCCTCCACTTT,CASSWTGGSYNSPLHF
TRBJ2-1,TRBV24-1,many,TRBD1,TGTGCCACCAGTGGCGGGACAGGGAACTACAATGAGCAGTTCTTC,CATSGGTGNYNEQFF
TRBJ2-7,TRBV7-6,many,TRBD1,TGTGCCAGCAGCTTCGGGACAGGGACCTACGAGCAGTACTTC,CASSFGTGTYEQYF
TRBJ1-6,TRBV27,.,TRBD1,TGTGCCAGCAGTCGCACAGGGGTTAATTCACCCCTCCACTTT,CASSRTGVNSPLHF
TRBJ2-7,TRBV20-1,many,TRBD2,TGCAGTGCACCGGGACTAGCGGTTAAAGGTGGCGAGCAGTACTTC,CSAPGLAVKGGEQYF
TRBJ2-7,TRBV18,few,TRBD2,TGTGCCAGCTCACCTCTAGCGGGGAACTCCTACGAGCAGTACTTC,CASSPLAGNSYEQYF
TRBJ2-1,TRBV6-2/TRBV6-3,.,.,TGTGCCAGCAGAACAGACACCTACAATGAGCAGTTCTTC,CASRTDTYNEQFF
TRBJ2-3,TRBV5-1,many,TRBD2,TGCGCCAGCAGCTTGGGACTAGCGGGGGGGCCCTCTGATACGCAGTATTTT,CASSLGLAGGPSDTQYF
TRBJ2-5,TRBV7-2,few,TRBD1,TGTGCCAGCAGCCCCAGGGGGCCCAAGACGCAAGAGACCCAGTACTTC,CASSPRGPKTQETQYF
TRBJ2-2,TRBV19,few,.,TGTGCCAGTAGTATACAATCAAGGAACACCGGGGAGCTGTTTTTT,CASSIQSRNTGELFF
TRBJ1-4,TRBV7-6,.,TRBD1,TGTGCCAGCAGCTTAAGGGGGCCAGATGAAAAACTGTTTTTT,CASSLRGPDEKLFF
TRBJ2-7,TRBV6-5,.,TRBD1,TGTGCCAGCAGTTTAAGGGCAGGCGGGACAGGGGACAACTTC,CASSLRAGGTGDNF
TRBJ2-1,TRBV10-1,few,.,TGCGCCAGCAGTGAGGGAGGGATAAATGAGCAGTTCTTC,CASSEGGINEQFF
TRBJ2-7,TRBV5-1,.,.,TGCGCCAGCAGCGTGTGGGACCGGCCGAGCTCCTACGAGCAGTACTTC,CASSVWDRPSSYEQYF
TRBJ2-1,TRBV3-1,.,.,TGTGCCAGCAGCCCACCGGGACTGATTTACAATGAGCAGTTCTTC,CASSPPGLIYNEQFF
TRBJ1-2,TRBV10-3,many,.,TGTGCCATCAAGACCGATAGGACACGATTCGAAGGCTACACCTTC,CAIKTDRTRFEGYTF
TRBJ2-7,TRBV30,.,.,TGTGCCTGGTCCGGGGGTTACTACGAGCAGTACTTC,CAWSGGYYEQYF
TRBJ2-7,TRBV7-2,many,.,TGTGCCAGCAGGCTCCGGACAGCAGGATCCTACGAGCAGTACTTC,CASRLRTAGSYEQYF
TRBJ2-7,TRBV19,.,.,TGTGCCAGTAACCCCGGAGGGGACGAGCAGTACTTC,CASNPGGDEQYF
TRBJ1-2,TRBV28,many,.,TGTGCCAGCACAAATATGGCCACCCTCTATGGCTACACCTTC,CASTNMATLYGYTF
TRBJ2-7,TRBV7-2,few,.,TGTGCCAGCAGCTTAAACTGGGAGCAGTACTTC,CASSLNWEQYF
TRBJ1-2,TRBV7-9,many,TRBD1,TGTGCCAGCAGCTCCACACGAACAGGGGCTACTAACTATGGCTACACCTTC,CASSSTRTGATNYGYTF
TRBJ1-2,TRBV5-1,many,.,TGCGCCAGCAGCTTGCCCCCATGGGGCTACACCTTC,CASSLPPWGYTF
TRBJ1-5,TRBV5-1,few,.,TGCGCCAGCAGCTTGGGAGTCTATGAGGATCAGCCCCAGCATTTT,CASSLGVYEDQPQHF
TRBJ2-1,TRBV3-1,many,TRBD2,TGTGCCAGCAGCCAACCTGGACTAGCTCACTTCAATGAGCAGTTCTTC,CASSQPGLAHFNEQFF
TRBJ2-5,TRBV13,.,.,TGTGCCAGCAGCCGGGGGAGACAGAAAGAGACCCAGTACTTC,CASSRGRQKETQYF
TRBJ2-3,TRBV5-4,.,.,TGTGCCAGCAGGTGGCTGGAGGTCCCCGATACGCAGTATTTT,CASRWLEVPDTQYF
TRBJ1-5,TRBV6-5,.,.,TGTGCCAGCAGTTACGGGTACAATCAGCCCCAGCATTTT,CASSYGYNQPQHF
TRBJ1-5,TRBV27,many,.,TGTGCCAGCAGCCAGGGGAACAATCAGCCCCAGCATTTT,CASSQGNNQPQHF
TRBJ2-5,TRBV6-5,.,.,TGTGCCAGCAGTTACTCTTTCGGGGAAGGGGGCCAAGAGACCCAGTACTTC,CASSYSFGEGGQETQYF
TRBJ2-1,TRBV14,.,.,TGTGCCAGCAGCCAAGTCGACAGAGTATACAATGAGCAGTTCTTC,CASSQVDRVYNEQFF
TRBJ2-7,TRBV29-1,many,.,TGCAGCATAAGGGACCTCCGCTCCCACGAGCAGTACTTC,CSIRDLRSHEQYF
TRBJ2-7,TRBV5-1,few,TRBD2,TGCGCCATCATCCGGGACTACTCCAACGAGCAGTACTTC,CAIIRDYSNEQYF
TRBJ1-6,TRBV4-1,many,.,TGCGCCAGCAGCCAAGAGATTCCGGGGGCGAGGTCACCCCTCCACTTT,CASSQEIPGARSPLHF
TRBJ2-2,TRBV20-1,.,.,TGCAGTGCTAGAGATGACAGCACCGGGGAGCTGTTTTTT,CSARDDSTGELFF
TRBJ2-3,TRBV11-1,few,.,TGTGCCAGCAGCTTAAAACCCAGCGACCACAGGGATACGCAGTATTTT,CASSLKPSDHRDTQYF
TRBJ2-3,TRBV19,many,TRBD1,TGTGCCAGTAGTTTGGGACAGGCAGATACGCAGTATTTT,CASSLGQADTQYF
TRBJ1-1,TRBV20-1,few,.,TGCAGTGCTAAGCCGGGTTCAAACACTGAAGCTTTCTTT,CSAKPGSNTEAFF
TRBJ2-7,TRBV18,.,.,TGTGCCAGCTCACCACAGGCTGGGGCGGGTGCCTACGAGCAGTACTTC,CASSPQAGAGAYEQYF